Listed here are 11 T cell receptor beta chains from one sample, sequenced in a study of glioma-infiltrating T cells. TCR alpha and beta CDR3 regions were amplified from RNA using iRepertoire nested multiplex PCR. Each CDR3 protein is one row after TCRdb ran MiXCR on the multiplex PCR reads. The repertoire holds under 200,000 distinct CDR3 sequences, about 47% seen once, with 5.2% in the top ten. Sequenced material: glioma tissue, nonneoplastic brain tissue, or PBMCs (not recorded which). The receptor source for this set is a human donor with low-grade glioma or glioblastoma, undergoing nonglioma brain surgery, or in good health (not recorded which).

This clonotype was detected ten times or more. The V and J genes are TRBV28 and TRBJ2-5, with a tentative D call TRBD2 (6 bases). Between the trimmed V and J ends, which lost 5 bases and 6 bases, there was a span of 16 bases. The CDR3 is 14 residues long. CDR1 is MDHEN and CDR2 is SYDVKM in the germline V gene. The CDR3 region has the DNA TGTGCCAGCAGTCTCAGTCCGGGACTGAAGACCCAGTACTTC. Translated, it gives CASSLSPGLKTQYF.

This rearrangement joins TRBV6-1 to TRBJ2-2, with 12 bases that match TRBD2. The CDR3 runs 17 residues. Trimming took 6 bases from V and 5 from J; bases not matched to a gene: 10. The germline CDR1 and CDR2 sequences are MNHNS and SASEGT. CDR3 DNA: TGTGCCAGCAGCCAACTAGCGGGAGGAGGAGGTACCGGGGAGCTGTTTTTT. Amino acid sequence: CASSQLAGGGGTGELFF.

Details on this clonotype: This may be a read error: a much more frequent sequence differs by one nucleotide. The V call is TRBV28, the J call TRBJ2-3, with 8 bases aligning to TRBD2. The length of the CDR3 is 15 residues. Germline V CDR1 and CDR2: MDHEN, SYDVKM. The CDR3 protein is CASSFSGANTDTKYF. In nucleotides, the CDR3 is TGTGCCAGCAGTTTTAGCGGGGCGAACACAGATACGAAGTATTTT.

To note about this clonotype: This may arise from a read error, as a much more abundant clone is one base away. The genes are TRBV3-1 and TRBJ2-5; 7 bases are shared with TRBD2. With 2 bases clipped from V and 2 bases from J, the junction kept 2 bases outside the gene matches. Germline CDR1 LGHDT, CDR2 YNNKEL (reference sequence). The CDR3 spans 14 residues. CDR3 amino acids: CASSQWDYQETQYF. For the CDR3, the DNA is TGTGCCAGCAGCCAATGGGACTATCAAGAGACCCAGTACTTC.

This clonotype was counted at least ten times. J is TRBJ2-1 and V is TRBV20-1; no clear D gene. Germline CDR1 DFQATT, CDR2 SNEGSKA (reference sequence). Trimming stripped 6 bases from V and 6 bases from J, with 15 bases between. CDR3 length equals 13 residues. The CDR3 bases are TGCAGTGCCACTGTGAGTCCGGGCAATGAGCAGTTCTTC. It codes for CSATVSPGNEQFF.

This chain links TRBV5-1 with TRBJ1-5; 9 nucleotides align to TRBD1. Germline-derived CDR1 and CDR2 are SGHRS and YFSETQ. The CDR3 is made up of 14 amino acids. The J segment lost 7 bases and the V segment lost 4 bases, leaving 6 bases of the junction unmatched. CDR3 in DNA: TGCGCCAGCAGCCCAACAGGGGGCCGACAGCCCCAGCATTTT. Encoded protein: CASSPTGGRQPQHF. Based on the CDR3 plus reference TRBV5-1 and TRBJ1-5, the full variable domain is KAGVTQTPRYLIKTRGQQVTLSCSPISGHRSVSWYQQTPGQGLQFLFEYFSETQRNKGNFPGRFSGRQFSNSRSEMNVSTLELGDSALYLCASSPTGGRQPQHFGDGTRLSIL.

This clonotype has a count of ten or more. This chain uses TRBV28 with TRBJ2-7; weak D call: TRBD2 (6 bases). The CDR3 extends over 16 amino acids. Germline CDR1 MDHEN, CDR2 SYDVKM. Trimming removed 1 base from V and 5 bases from J, with 18 bases in between. In DNA, the CDR3 is TGTGCCAGCAGTTTATCCATCCCCGGACCGGGGGACGAGCAGTACTTC. Its translation: CASSLSIPGPGDEQYF.

This clonotype appeared a few times. J is TRBJ1-1 and V is TRBV12-3 or TRBV12-4; D gene uncertain. Trimming shortened V by 8 bases and J by 5 bases, and 15 bases separated the two germline ends. The CDR3 runs 13 residues. CDR3 sequence reads: CASVAAWRTEAFF. The CDR3 nucleotides are TGTGCCAGCGTAGCGGCCTGGCGTACTGAAGCTTTCTTT.

This clonotype was seen only once. V is TRBV29-1 and J is TRBJ1-2; D perhaps matches TRBD1 (5 bases). Germline values: CDR1 SQVTM, CDR2 ANQGSEA. The CDR3 contains 13 residues. Trimming removed 4 bases at V and 2 bases at J, with 11 bases between. The CDR3: CSVVLQGNYGYTF. DNA of the CDR3: TGCAGCGTTGTGTTGCAGGGCAACTATGGCTACACCTTC.

In its sample, this clonotype was seen many times. This chain uses TRBV6-1 with TRBJ2-1; D gene ambiguous. This CDR3 is built from 15 residues. Per germline, CDR1 MNHNS and CDR2 SASEGT. The ends were cut back, 6 bases at V and 6 bases at J, with 18 bases in the middle. The DNA for the CDR3 is TGTGCCAGCAGCCCCGAGTGGGTGCGTGCCAATGAGCAGTTCTTC. Translating it yields CASSPEWVRANEQFF.

The table lists this clonotype with many counts. The chain joins TRBV15 to TRBJ2-5; 8 nucleotides match TRBD1. Germline CDR1 and CDR2: LNHNV and YYDKDF (reference sequence). The CDR3 extends over 19 amino acids. Trimming at V came to 0 bases and at J to 3 bases, leaving 15 bases not matched to a gene. In nucleotides, the CDR3 is TGTGCCACCAGCAGAGACTACAGAAGCCAGACAGGGGCAAAAGAGACCCAGTACTTC. Protein: CATSRDYRSQTGAKETQYF.